The 3 T cell receptor beta chains presented below share a single source sample, sequenced in a study of tissue T cells after allogeneic stem cell transplantation (dated by TCRdb to between 2021 and 2024). Library creation used the immunoSEQ multiplex PCR assay. TCRdb stores this immuneACCESS table with in-frame sequences only. Part of the clones is absent; in the studies checked, under half of the shortfall reflects unresolved V genes, and no reason is known for the rest. This sample is represented by more than 2,500 clones; roughly 44% of them were singletons. In total, the top ten clones hold 28% of the sample. Reading the label with the study, this specimen's time point is: mouse harvest day 14 after allogeneic transplant. Mouse grafts combined 10^7 T-cell-depleted bone marrow cells with 10^6 splenic CD5+ T cells, given via tail vein injection. The specimen was lymph node tissue. These receptors were collected from a female BALB/c mouse given C57BL/6 T cells with graft-versus-host disease after an allogeneic hematopoietic cell transplant.

A word on this clone: The genes and germline here are from mouse. CDR3 sequence reads: CASSQDGDTQYF. The sequenced CDR3 bases are TGTGCCAGCAGCCAAGATGGAGACACCCAGTAC. The chain has TRBV2 and TRBJ2-5; no definite D call. The sequenced fragment ends 1 residue before the CDR3 boundary, so the rest is inferred from the germline J gene. Trimming cost V 0 bases and J 5 bases, with 3 bases left between them. The CDR3 spans 12 residues. The V gene's germline CDR1 is LGHNA and CDR2 YSYQKL.

This clone appeared a few times. The genes and germline here are from mouse. From the germline J gene comes the end of the CDR3, since the read stops 1 residue before it. V usage is TRBV16 and J usage is TRBJ2-2; 9 bases match TRBD1. Germline assignment: CDR1 SGHSA and CDR2 FRNQAP. The CDR3 runs to 15 residues. The V and J ends lost 6 bases and 2 bases, in that order; junction bases with no gene match: 4. This CDR3 reads CASSRQGGNTGQLYF. The part of the CDR3 DNA that was read is TGTGCAAGCAGTCGACAGGGGGGGAACACCGGGCAGCTCTAC.

This clone came up once. Gene names are mouse gene names. With the read ending 1 residue before the CDR3 end, the germline J gene is used to fill in that end. The chain uses TRBV26 and TRBJ2-5; no clear D gene. Trimming removed 4 bases at V and 0 bases at J, with 8 bases between. Germline CDR1 and CDR2: KGHPV and FQNQEV (reference sequence). The CDR3 spans 14 residues. The CDR3 spells CASSPTFNQDTQYF. The CDR3 bases that were read are TGTGCCAGCAGTCCGACATTTAACCAAGACACCCAGTAC.